The source of this TCR beta chain is a study of blood T cell repertoires in COVID-19. Study context: Collection of acute and convalescent COVID-19 samples took place in the United States, Italy and Spain.

The CDR3 sequence is 13 residues long. CDR1 is SGHTA, CDR2 FQGNSA, per germline. V lost 5 bases and J lost 5; bases outside the gene matches: 4. Assay used: immunoSEQ multiplex PCR; TCRdb lists only in-frame clones, some missing. Altogether around 700,000 clones are present, approximately 90% being singletons, with the ten largest covering about 0.24%. The sample consisted of peripheral blood. The rearrangement links TRBV7-2 to TRBJ1-2; 8 nucleotides agree with TRBD1. The sequence was obtained from a woman under 30 with acute or convalescent COVID-19. In nucleotides, the CDR3 is TGTGCCAGCAGCGGGGGGACAGGTTATGGCTACACCTTC. Its translation is CASSGGTGYGYTF.